This passage covers 22 T cell receptor beta chains from one sample sequenced in a study of long-term antiretroviral therapy in people with HIV. Sequencing relied on immunoSEQ assay v3.0, run at survey level. Generated by immunoSEQ multiplex PCR, the TCRdb table keeps only in-frame clones and is missing some. The data show about 16,000 clones, roughly 76% seen once. The material sequenced was unsorted PBMCs, taken 1.5 years before starting antiretroviral therapy. All receptors come from a woman aged 50 to 60 with HIV.

V and J are TRBV11-3 and TRBJ2-3, with D maybe TRBD2 (6 bases). Deletions cut 5 bases from V and 4 bases from J, with 10 bases between. Germline lookup yields CDR1 SGHNT and CDR2 YENEEA. The length of the CDR3 is 13 residues. The CDR3: CASSGPGADTQYF. The DNA for the CDR3 is TGTGCCAGCAGCGGACCGGGGGCAGATACGCAGTATTTT.

V is TRBV27 and J is TRBJ1-4, with TRBD1 matching over 7 bases. After removal of 4 bases from V and 8 bases from J, the junction contained 7 bases not matched to a gene. The CDR3 contains 14 residues. CDR1 is MNHEY and CDR2 is SMNVEV in the germline V gene (reference sequence). CDR3 in amino acids: CASSSGGGGEKLFF. The CDR3 nucleotides are TGTGCCAGCAGTTCGGGAGGGGGCGGAGAAAAACTGTTTTTT.

CDR3 DNA: TGTGCCAGCAGTCAAGGGACAGGACCCCTCGAGCAGTACTTC. Amino acids: CASSQGTGPLEQYF. V is TRBV7-3 and J is TRBJ2-7; TRBD1 aligns across 8 bases. The trim removed 6 bases at V and 6 bases at J, leaving 10 bases unmatched. The CDR3 extends over 14 amino acids. Germline V lookup: CDR1 SGHTA, CDR2 FQGTGA.

This clone has a single count. This chain connects TRBV5-1 to TRBJ1-5; D may be TRBD1 (5 bases). Between the trimmed V and J ends, which lost 0 bases and 7 bases, there was a span of 11 bases. Germline lookup yields CDR1 SGHRS and CDR2 YFSETQ. There are 14 residues in the CDR3. CDR3: CASSLAAGTQPQHF. CDR3 DNA: TGCGCCAGCAGCTTGGCGGCGGGGACCCAGCCCCAGCATTTT.

CDR3 nucleotide sequence: TGTGCCAGCAGCCTAGAACGGGCAGATACGCAGTATTTT. This gives the protein CASSLERADTQYF. The chain is built from TRBV7-3 and TRBJ2-3, with no clear D. CDR1 and CDR2 (germline): SGHTA, FQGTGA. V was cut by 5 bases and J by 4 bases, with 10 bases left in between. This CDR3 contains 13 residues.

This clone was seen a handful of times. The chain joins TRBV7-8 to TRBJ2-3; D possibly corresponds to TRBD2 (6 bases). Germline CDR1 is SGHVS and CDR2 is FQNEAQ. The CDR3 covers 14 residues. Trimming pared 3 bases from V and 0 bases from J, leaving 7 bases between. In DNA form, the CDR3 reads TGTGCCAGCAGCTTCGGGACTAGCACAGATACGCAGTATTTT. It codes for CASSFGTSTDTQYF.

J is TRBJ2-5 and V is TRBV18; D is perhaps TRBD1 or TRBD2 (5 bases each). Germline V gene sequence: CDR1 KGHSH, CDR2 LQKENI. Deletions cut 3 bases from V and 4 bases from J, with 15 bases between. The CDR3 covers 15 residues. The DNA of the CDR3 is TGTGCCAGCTCACCCGACCTTGAGGGGCGAGAGACCCAGTACTTC. Protein sequence: CASSPDLEGRETQYF.

This sequence joins TRBV28 and TRBJ2-3; maybe TRBD1 (5 bases). The germline V gene has CDR1 MDHEN and CDR2 SYDVKM. CDR3 length: 12 residues. V was trimmed by 4 bases and J by 3 bases, leaving 5 bases between them. The CDR3 nucleotides read TGTGCCAGCAGTTCAGGGACAGATACGCAGTATTTT. The encoded protein is CASSSGTDTQYF.

Worth noting for this clone: A junction boundary mismatches the germline segment, possibly from a read error. This chain uses TRBV7-9 with TRBJ1-2; a possible D gene is TRBD1 (6 bases). CDR3 length equals 12 residues. CDR1 SEHNR and CDR2 FQNEAQ come from the germline V gene (reference sequence). The CDR3 loop reads CASSSGTNFIPF. The CDR3 DNA reads as TGTGCCAGCAGCTCGGGGACAAACTTTATCCCTTTC.

Only a few counts were recorded for this clone. V is TRBV29-1 and J is TRBJ1-2; 7 nucleotides line up with TRBD1. The CDR3 has 12 amino acids. Unmatched junction bases numbered 9, after V lost 6 bases and J lost 8 bases. The germline gives CDR1 SQVTM, CDR2 ANQGSEA. In DNA form, the CDR3 reads TGCAGCGTCGGAACTGGACAGGCGGGCTACACCTTC. Its protein product is CSVGTGQAGYTF.

This clone was counted once. V gene TRBV5-1 combines with J gene TRBJ1-4; D possibly corresponds to TRBD1 (6 bases). This CDR3 spans 15 amino acids. The ends were cut back, 3 bases at V and 2 bases at J, with 11 bases in the middle. Germline assignment: CDR1 SGHRS and CDR2 YFSETQ. The CDR3 protein is CASSSAGATNEKLFF. CDR3 coding DNA: TGCGCCAGCAGCTCCGCGGGGGCGACTAATGAAAAACTGTTTTTT.

The rearrangement uses TRBV11-2 and TRBJ2-7; D is undetermined. This CDR3 has 14 residues. V lost 1 base and J lost 2, with 9 bases in between. CDR1 is SGHAT, CDR2 FQNNGV, per germline. Written as DNA, the CDR3 is TGTGCCAGCAGCTTAGGGACCTCTGCCTACGAGCAGTACGTC. This translates into CASSLGTSAYEQYV.

The rearrangement joins TRBV29-1 to TRBJ1-1; D call uncertain. The CDR3 sequence is 13 residues long. The V end lost 7 bases, the J end lost 5 bases, and 17 bases lay between the germline ends. Germline V gives CDR1 SQVTM, CDR2 ANQGSEA. CDR3 sequence (DNA): TGCAGCGCCCGGATTGGGTTCCAGACTGAAGCTTTCTTT. The encoded protein is CSARIGFQTEAFF.

The V gene is TRBV11-2, the J gene TRBJ2-2, with TRBD1 matching 11 bases. Looked up from germline, CDR1 is SGHAT and CDR2 is FQNNGV. The length of the CDR3 is 15 residues. V shed 2 bases, J shed 10 bases, and the junction held 6 bases outside the gene matches. CDR3 residues: CASSLIGTGGKELFF. The CDR3 DNA reads TGTGCCAGCAGCTTAATCGGGACAGGGGGGAAGGAGCTGTTTTTT.

The CDR3 protein is CAWSFWQGNSPLHF. The CDR3 nucleotides are TGTGCCTGGAGTTTCTGGCAGGGTAATTCACCCCTCCACTTT. The V and J genes are TRBV30 and TRBJ1-6, with D tentatively TRBD1 (5 bases). Trimming cost V 2 bases and J 6 bases, with 11 bases left between them. Per germline, CDR1 GTSNPN and CDR2 SVGIG (reference sequence). This CDR3 has 14 residues.

A single count supports this clone. The chain couples TRBV27 to TRBJ2-1; D is ambiguous. The CDR3 sequence is 13 residues long. From germline, CDR1 is MNHEY and CDR2 SMNVEV (reference sequence). The V gene lost 4 bases and the J gene lost 4 bases, with 8 bases spanning the gap. The CDR3: CASSSSKYNEQFF. In nucleotides, the CDR3 is TGTGCCAGCAGTTCCTCAAAATACAATGAGCAGTTCTTC.

V gene TRBV11-2 combines with J gene TRBJ2-5; D may be TRBD1 (6 bases). Germline-derived CDR1 and CDR2 are SGHAT and FQNNGV. CDR3 length: 15 residues. Trimming cost V 5 bases and J 2 bases, with 15 bases left between them. The CDR3 DNA reads as TGTGCCAGCAGCCCGACAGGAAGGTGGCAAGAGACCCAGTACTTC. Translated: CASSPTGRWQETQYF.

The V and J genes are TRBV19 and TRBJ1-3; D gene ambiguous. Trimming removed 5 bases at V and 4 bases at J, with 15 bases between. CDR1 is LNHDA and CDR2 is SQIVND in the germline V gene (reference sequence). This CDR3 has 15 amino acids. The CDR3 reads CASSLPAGRGNTIYF. The DNA of the CDR3 is TGTGCCAGTAGTCTCCCCGCCGGGCGAGGAAACACCATATATTTT.

This clone has more than one count but fewer than ten. The chain joins TRBV27 to TRBJ1-1; no clear D. The V gene's germline CDR1 is MNHEY and CDR2 SMNVEV (reference sequence). V was shortened by 7 bases and J by 0 bases, with 15 bases between the two germline ends. This CDR3 is built from 15 residues. The CDR3 loop is CASKGKGQMNTEAFF. The CDR3, as DNA: TGTGCCAGCAAAGGGAAAGGCCAGATGAACACTGAAGCTTTCTTT.

The V and J genes are TRBV27 and TRBJ2-1, with a possible D match to TRBD2 (5 bases). This CDR3 is 11 amino acids long. V lost 7 bases and J lost 12, with 13 bases in between. Germline lookup yields CDR1 MNHEY and CDR2 SMNVEV (reference sequence). CDR3 amino acids: CASTFGSVQFF. For the CDR3, the DNA is TGTGCCAGCACCTTTGGGAGCGTGCAGTTCTTC.

This clone was observed a few times. V is TRBV5-1 and J is TRBJ1-4; no firm D call. Germline lookup yields CDR1 SGHRS and CDR2 YFSETQ. This CDR3 is built from 15 residues. Trimming cost V 0 bases and J 3 bases, with 9 bases left between them. CDR3 in amino acids: CASSLAGQSNEKLFF. The CDR3 coding sequence is TGCGCCAGCAGCTTGGCCGGGCAGTCTAATGAAAAACTGTTTTTT.

This rearrangement joins TRBV30 to TRBJ2-1, with TRBD2 identical over 9 bases. V shed 1 base and J 5 bases; nucleotides not matched to a gene: 9. The length of the CDR3 is 16 residues. Germline CDR1 GTSNPN, CDR2 SVGIG (reference sequence). This CDR3 is CAWSDVGAGGNNEQFF. The CDR3 DNA reads as TGTGCCTGGAGTGACGTCGGAGCGGGGGGAAACAATGAGCAGTTCTTC.